The 32 T cell receptor beta chains below were found in one sample sequenced in a study of shared clonotypes between healthy human individuals. CD45RO-negative, CCR7-positively selected cells formed the naive CD8 fraction, excluding terminally differentiated effector memory CD45RA+ cells. The method was immunoSEQ multiplex PCR; TCRdb's version includes in-frame clones alone and lacks a portion of them. The sample has some 2.1 million clones; about 95% are singletons. Sequenced material: naive CD8+ T cells sorted from blood. Receptors were obtained from a man aged 18 to 30 in good health.

This clone was observed once. The chain uses TRBV6-5 and TRBJ2-3; tentatively, D is TRBD2 (5 bases). The CDR3 covers 15 residues. Germline-derived CDR1 and CDR2 are MNHEY and SVGAGI. V was trimmed by 1 base and J by 4 bases, leaving 12 bases between them. This chain's CDR3 is CASSYLVGGPDTQYF. The CDR3, as DNA: TGTGCCAGCAGTTACTTAGTAGGAGGTCCAGATACGCAGTATTTT.

The J gene is TRBJ2-7, the V gene TRBV4-3; possibly TRBD1 for D (6 bases). Per the germline V gene, CDR1 is LGHNA and CDR2 is YSLEER. V was trimmed by 1 base and J by 0 bases, leaving 13 bases between them. The CDR3 contains 16 residues. In DNA, the CDR3 is TGCGCCAGCAGCCAAGGGTGGACAGCGGCCTCCTACGAGCAGTACTTC. Translated, it gives CASSQGWTAASYEQYF.

V is TRBV5-1 and J is TRBJ1-1, with D perhaps TRBD1 (5 bases). The germline V gene has CDR1 SGHRS and CDR2 YFSETQ. V gave up 7 bases and J gave up 2 bases, with 15 bases separating them. This CDR3 spans 14 amino acids. CDR3 region: CASGAAGTNTEAFF. Written as DNA, the CDR3 is TGCGCCAGCGGGGCGGCCGGTACAAACACTGAAGCTTTCTTT.

J is TRBJ2-3 and V is TRBV9; either TRBD1 or TRBD2 may fit D (5 bases each). V dropped 4 bases and J dropped 0 bases, with 18 bases sitting between them. The germline V gene has CDR1 SGDLS and CDR2 YYNGEE. The CDR3 covers 17 residues. CDR3 in amino acids: CASSNLVGTYSTDTQYF. CDR3 bases: TGTGCCAGCAGCAATCTGGTGGGGACCTATAGCACAGATACGCAGTATTTT.

The chain combines TRBV29-1 with TRBJ2-3; D not resolved. CDR3 length: 14 amino acids. The germline V and J ends were trimmed by 4 bases and 0 bases, with 11 bases remaining between them. CDR1 is SQVTM, CDR2 ANQGSEA, per germline. In DNA, the CDR3 is TGCAGCGTTGTCAGACCATTTAGCACAGATACGCAGTATTTT. Its protein is CSVVRPFSTDTQYF.

J is TRBJ2-1 and V is TRBV12-5, with 8 bases aligning to TRBD2. The CDR3 sequence is 15 residues long. Looked up from germline, CDR1 is LGHNT and CDR2 is FRNRAP. The trim removed 0 bases at V and 2 bases at J, leaving 0 bases unmatched. CDR3 region: CASGLVAGAYNEQFF. CDR3 bases: TGTGCTAGTGGTTTGGTAGCGGGAGCCTACAATGAGCAGTTCTTC.

V usage is TRBV6-6 and J usage is TRBJ1-2, with D possibly matching TRBD1 (5 bases). Trimming shortened V by 7 bases and J by 4 bases, and 22 bases separated the two germline ends. Germline V gives CDR1 MNHNY, CDR2 SVGAGI (reference sequence). The CDR3 has 16 amino acids. The CDR3 sequence is CASTDPSGTPIYGYTF. The CDR3 coding sequence is TGTGCCAGCACTGACCCGTCGGGGACCCCGATCTATGGCTACACCTTC.

V and J are TRBV6-5 and TRBJ2-3; D unclear. This CDR3 comprises 16 residues. CDR1 is MNHEY and CDR2 is SVGAGI in the germline V gene. With 0 bases removed from V and 2 bases from J, the gap between germline ends came to 12 bases. This CDR3 is CASSYSDPPVTDTQYF. CDR3 DNA: TGTGCCAGCAGTTACTCCGACCCTCCAGTCACAGATACGCAGTATTTT.

V usage is TRBV28 and J usage is TRBJ1-1; no firm D call. Germline values: CDR1 MDHEN, CDR2 SYDVKM. V dropped 6 bases and J dropped 3 bases, with 11 bases sitting between them. CDR3 size: 13 residues. The CDR3: CASRWGGDTEAFF. DNA for the CDR3: TGTGCCAGCAGGTGGGGTGGGGACACTGAAGCTTTCTTT.

This chain links TRBV4-1 with TRBJ2-7; 14 positions agree with TRBD2. CDR1 is MGHRA and CDR2 is YSYEKL in the germline V gene. The CDR3 length is 21 residues. V shed 0 bases, J shed 5 bases, and the junction held 18 bases outside the gene matches. The CDR3 DNA reads TGCGCCAGCAGCCAAGATCGAAAGGGACTAGCGGGAGTTCGGCAGGAAGACGAGCAGTACTTC. Protein product: CASSQDRKGLAGVRQEDEQYF.

The chain is built from TRBV4-2 and TRBJ2-1; no clear D. Per the germline V gene, CDR1 is LGHNA and CDR2 is YNFKEQ. The germline V and J ends were trimmed by 0 bases and 3 bases, with 9 bases remaining between them. The CDR3 totals 15 residues. CDR3 DNA: TGTGCCAGCAGCCAAGAGACGGCGGACTACAATGAGCAGTTCTTC. Translating it yields CASSQETADYNEQFF.

This chain joins TRBV6-1 and TRBJ1-1; D remains ambiguous. V was clipped by 2 bases and J by 0 bases, with 4 bases between them. The CDR3 contains 13 residues. The germline V gene has CDR1 MNHNS and CDR2 SASEGT. The CDR3, as DNA: TGTGCCAGCAGTGAATTTTTGAACACTGAAGCTTTCTTT. As protein: CASSEFLNTEAFF.

The genes are TRBV13 and TRBJ1-2, with D perhaps matching TRBD1 (6 bases). CDR3 length equals 17 residues. Looked up from germline, CDR1 is PRHDT and CDR2 is FYEKMQ (reference sequence). V dropped 0 bases and J dropped 2 bases, with 16 bases sitting between them. The CDR3: CASSLGHPGGGNYGYTF. The CDR3 DNA sequence: TGTGCCAGCAGCTTAGGCCACCCGGGGGGCGGCAACTATGGCTACACCTTC.

V usage is TRBV6-5 and J usage is TRBJ2-3; D is uncertain. CDR3 size: 14 residues. CDR1 is MNHEY and CDR2 is SVGAGI in the germline V gene. Trimming pared 0 bases from V and 4 bases from J, leaving 8 bases between. Written as DNA, the CDR3 is TGTGCCAGCAGTTACTCTTCCTTCCCAGATACGCAGTATTTT. This gives the protein CASSYSSFPDTQYF.

The chain has TRBV6-1 and TRBJ1-2; 8 bases line up with TRBD1. CDR3 size: 12 residues. The V segment lost 8 bases and the J segment 6 bases; nucleotides outside the gene matches: 5. CDR1 is MNHNS and CDR2 is SASEGT in the germline V gene. Here the CDR3 DNA reads TGTGCCAGCCGGACAGGGTGGAATGGCTACACCTTC. Its translation is CASRTGWNGYTF.

Comment on this clone: Other DNA sequences in this specimen translate into the identical CDR3. The chain recombines TRBV27 with TRBJ1-1; no clear D gene. Germline CDR1 MNHEY, CDR2 SMNVEV (reference sequence). V lost 8 bases to trimming and J lost 0 bases, with 13 bases between them. This CDR3 has 14 residues. CDR3 bases: TGTGCCAGCTCCCTAGGCAGCATGAACACTGAAGCTTTCTTT. Protein product: CASSLGSMNTEAFF.

V usage is TRBV27 and J usage is TRBJ1-5; D call uncertain. CDR1 and CDR2 from the germline V gene are MNHEY and SMNVEV (reference sequence). The V gene lost 8 bases and the J gene lost 0 bases, with 11 bases spanning the gap. The CDR3 totals 14 residues. The CDR3 coding sequence is TGTGCCAGCCAAGACGGTGATAGCAATCAGCCCCAGCATTTT. Amino acid sequence: CASQDGDSNQPQHF.

With respect to this clone: Other DNA sequences in the same sample also yield this CDR3. This chain links TRBV9 with TRBJ2-7; perhaps D is TRBD1 or TRBD2 (5 bases each). The V gene lost 0 bases and the J gene lost 5 bases, with 9 bases spanning the gap. Germline CDR1 is SGDLS and CDR2 is YYNGEE. This CDR3 spans 13 amino acids. The CDR3 coding sequence is TGTGCCAGCAGCGTAGGGGTGGGGGACGAGCAGTACTTC. Amino acids: CASSVGVGDEQYF.

The CDR3 here is CASSLNVELAHYEQYF. Written as DNA, the CDR3 is TGTGCCAGCAGTTTAAATGTCGAACTAGCTCATTACGAGCAGTACTTC. The chain joins TRBV28 to TRBJ2-7, with D tentatively TRBD2 (6 bases). The CDR3 is made up of 16 amino acids. Trimming pared 2 bases from V and 4 bases from J, leaving 18 bases between. Per germline, CDR1 MDHEN and CDR2 SYDVKM.

This rearrangement joins TRBV6-5 to TRBJ1-3; no clear D gene. The CDR3 is 15 amino acids. CDR1 is MNHEY, CDR2 SVGAGI, per germline. The germline V and J ends were trimmed by 4 bases and 4 bases, with 14 bases remaining between them. The CDR3 bases are TGTGCCAGCAGTTTGGGCCGTAGAAAGGGAAACACCATATATTTT. Residues: CASSLGRRKGNTIYF.

The rearrangement uses TRBV25-1 and TRBJ2-5; D may be TRBD2 (5 bases). Trimming removed 1 base at V and 5 bases at J, with 11 bases between. The CDR3 runs 14 residues. Per the germline V gene, CDR1 is MGHDK and CDR2 is SYGVNS. CDR3 DNA sequence: TGTGCCAGCAGTGAATTCGGGGAAGGTGAGACCCAGTACTTC. Translating it yields CASSEFGEGETQYF.

This clone was picked up one time. The chain combines TRBV7-9 with TRBJ2-7; 7 bases fit TRBD1. In germline, CDR1 is SEHNR, CDR2 FQNEAQ (reference sequence). V lost 4 bases and J lost 1; bases outside the gene matches: 7. This CDR3 has 15 residues. The CDR3 region has the DNA TGTGCCAGCAGCTCAGTCCGGGACAGATCCTACGAGCAGTACTTC. Its translation is CASSSVRDRSYEQYF.

Concerning this clone itself: This CDR3 is also generated by other DNA sequences in the sample. As DNA, the CDR3 is TGTGCCAGCAGCCCCAGGGTTGCTGGGGCCAACGTCCTGACTTTC. As protein: CASSPRVAGANVLTF. The chain carries TRBV7-9 and TRBJ2-6; TRBD1 might be the D (5 bases). Trimming took off 5 bases at V and 2 bases at J, with 10 bases between the two ends. Germline assignment: CDR1 SEHNR and CDR2 FQNEAQ (reference sequence). CDR3 length: 15 residues.

The rearrangement links TRBV9 to TRBJ2-1; D is unclear. The germline V and J ends were trimmed by 0 bases and 12 bases, with 10 bases remaining between them. The CDR3 contains 12 residues. The germline CDR1 and CDR2 sequences are SGDLS and YYNGEE. CDR3 region: CASSVGPFPQFF. CDR3 bases: TGTGCCAGCAGCGTAGGTCCTTTCCCGCAGTTCTTC. The whole variable domain, filled in from reference TRBV9 and TRBJ2-1, reads DSGVTQTPKHLITATGQRVTLRCSPRSGDLSVYWYQQSLDQGLQFLIQYYNGEERAKGNILERFSAQQFPDLHSELNLSSLELGDSALYFCASSVGPFPQFFGPGTRLTVL.

Comment on this clone: The same CDR3 is also encoded by other DNA sequences in this sample. The V gene is TRBV2, the J gene TRBJ2-5; 10 bases fit TRBD2. The junction had 3 bases not matched to a gene; V was cut back by 2 bases and J by 0 bases. This CDR3 contains 16 residues. CDR1 and CDR2 (germline): SNHLY, FYNNEI. The chain's CDR3 is CASSELAGANQETQYF. CDR3 bases: TGTGCCAGCAGTGAACTAGCGGGGGCCAACCAAGAGACCCAGTACTTC.

The chain is built from TRBV25-1 and TRBJ1-1; 9 bases match TRBD1. The V gene's germline CDR1 is MGHDK and CDR2 SYGVNS. This CDR3 is built from 13 residues. The V gene end was trimmed by 6 bases and the J gene end by 7 bases; junction bases not matched to a gene: 6. As DNA, the CDR3 is TGTGCCAGCAGCGGGACAGGGAAAAATGAAGCTTTCTTT. Translating it yields CASSGTGKNEAFF.

V gene TRBV13 combines with J gene TRBJ2-1; 9 bases are shared with TRBD1. In germline, CDR1 is PRHDT, CDR2 FYEKMQ (reference sequence). CDR3 length: 16 residues. V was pared by 2 bases and J by 2 bases, with 4 bases of the junction left unmatched. The CDR3 DNA is TGTGCCAGCAGCTTATTCCGGACAGGGGCCTACAATGAGCAGTTCTTC. Amino acid sequence: CASSLFRTGAYNEQFF. The entire variable domain, with the rest obtained from reference TRBV13 and TRBJ2-1, is as follows: AAGVIQSPRHLIKEKRETATLKCYPIPRHDTVYWYQQGPGQDPQFLISFYEKMQSDKGSIPDRFSAQQFSDYHSELNMSSLELGDSALYFCASSLFRTGAYNEQFFGPGTRLTVL.

The rearrangement uses TRBV5-1 and TRBJ2-1, with 7 bases identical to TRBD2. This CDR3 comprises 15 residues. The V and J ends lost 0 bases and 8 bases, in that order; junction bases with no gene match: 8. Germline V gene data show CDR1 as SGHRS and CDR2 as YFSETQ. CDR3 protein: CASSLVWEGGDEQFF. CDR3 DNA sequence: TGCGCCAGCAGCTTGGTTTGGGAGGGCGGAGATGAGCAGTTCTTC. The full variable domain, rest sourced from reference TRBV5-1 and TRBJ2-1, is KAGVTQTPRYLIKTRGQQVTLSCSPISGHRSVSWYQQTPGQGLQFLFEYFSETQRNKGNFPGRFSGRQFSNSRSEMNVSTLELGDSALYLCASSLVWEGGDEQFFGPGTRLTVL.

The chain couples TRBV5-4 to TRBJ2-7, with 10 bases identical to TRBD1. This CDR3 is built from 15 residues. From germline, CDR1 is SGHNT and CDR2 YYREEE (reference sequence). V gave up 3 bases and J gave up 3 bases; unmatched junction bases: 6. The CDR3 sequence: CASSWGTGVGYEQYF. In nucleotides, the CDR3 is TGTGCCAGCAGCTGGGGGACAGGGGTCGGCTACGAGCAGTACTTC.

This chain uses TRBV4-3 with TRBJ2-1; 8 bases are shared with TRBD2. Unmatched junction bases numbered 7, after V lost 3 bases and J lost 6 bases. The CDR3 consists of 15 residues. Germline values: CDR1 LGHNA, CDR2 YSLEER. CDR3 DNA: TGCGCCAGCAGCCAGACTCTGGCGGGAGGCAATGAGCAGTTCTTC. This codes for CASSQTLAGGNEQFF.

The V gene is TRBV5-1, the J gene TRBJ2-7, with a possible D match to TRBD1 (6 bases). V lost 2 bases and J lost 4, with 10 bases in between. This CDR3 contains 13 residues. From germline, CDR1 is SGHRS and CDR2 YFSETQ. DNA of the CDR3: TGCGCCAGCAGCTTCACAGGGTGGTACGAGCAGTACTTC. Translation: CASSFTGWYEQYF.

Comment on this clone: Other nucleotide sequences in the sample specify the same CDR3. This chain uses TRBV27 with TRBJ2-7, with TRBD2 identical over 7 bases. V was clipped by 3 bases and J by 4 bases; unmatched bases: 6. The CDR3 sequence is 14 residues long. From germline, CDR1 is MNHEY and CDR2 SMNVEV (reference sequence). The CDR3 loop reads CASSFGAGRYEQYF. Written as DNA, the CDR3 is TGTGCCAGCAGTTTCGGAGCGGGACGGTACGAGCAGTACTTC.